Each of the 26 T cell receptor beta chains below was sequenced from the same sample in a study of cytomegalovirus exposure and HLA in healthy donors. A multiplex PCR was run with 60 Vbeta primers and 13 Jbeta primers. Clones were read by immunoSEQ multiplex PCR, and TCRdb kept only the in-frame ones, dropping some. The sample contains around 100,000 clones, 84% of which appear only once. The specimen sequenced was PBMCs. The source is a woman in her late teens or twenties in good health and CMV-seropositive.

The rearrangement uses TRBV6-6 and TRBJ2-7; 8 bases match TRBD2. The CDR3 extends over 15 amino acids. Losses at the gene ends were 2 bases for V and 7 bases for J; bases not matched to a gene: 10. The V gene's germline CDR1 is MNHNY and CDR2 SVGAGI (reference sequence). The CDR3 DNA follows: TGTGCCAGCAGTTACGCGGGAGGCCGACCTCGGGAGCAGTACTTC. Translating gives CASSYAGGRPREQYF.

This clone appeared a single time. The gene calls are TRBV15 and TRBJ2-3; 11 bases are a match to TRBD2. The CDR3 extends over 16 amino acids. J lost 4 bases, V lost 1 base, and 4 bases had no gene match. CDR1 and CDR2 from the germline V gene are LNHNV and YYDKDF (reference sequence). In DNA, the CDR3 is TGTGCCACCAGCAGAGTAGCGGGAGGGGGGGCAGATACGCAGTATTTT. Encoded protein: CATSRVAGGGADTQYF.

The V and J genes are TRBV6-5 and TRBJ2-1; D gene unclear. The length of the CDR3 is 11 residues. The V end was cut by 4 bases, the J end by 7 bases, with 5 bases between. Germline values: CDR1 MNHEY, CDR2 SVGAGI. This CDR3 reads CASSFLNEQFF. Written as DNA, the CDR3 is TGTGCCAGCAGTTTCTTGAATGAGCAGTTCTTC.

The chain recombines TRBV7-2 with TRBJ1-1, with D maybe TRBD1 (6 bases). The CDR3 contains 14 residues. The ends were cut back, 2 bases at V and 6 bases at J, with 13 bases in the middle. Germline lookup yields CDR1 SGHTA and CDR2 FQGNSA. The CDR3 reads CASSLSAGAAEAFF. Here the CDR3 DNA reads TGTGCCAGCAGCTTATCCGCGGGGGCTGCTGAAGCTTTCTTT.

The J gene is TRBJ2-7, the V gene TRBV2; D possibly corresponds to TRBD1 (6 bases). The germline gives CDR1 SNHLY, CDR2 FYNNEI. V was clipped by 6 bases and J by 2 bases, with 11 bases between them. The CDR3 covers 13 residues. DNA of the CDR3: TGTGCCAGCAGCCTGGACAGAGCCTACGAGCAGTACTTC. It encodes CASSLDRAYEQYF.

The J gene is TRBJ2-7, the V gene TRBV2, with 8 bases fitting TRBD1. V was pared by 6 bases and J by 0 bases, with 7 bases of the junction left unmatched. This CDR3 has 15 residues. CDR1 SNHLY and CDR2 FYNNEI come from the germline V gene. CDR3 nucleotides: TGTGCCAGCAGGGACACAGGGGGGATCTCCTACGAGCAGTACTTC. As protein: CASRDTGGISYEQYF.

This clone was observed once. CDR3 sequence: CASSLSSGSSYNEQFF. The CDR3 nucleotides read TGTGCCAGCAGCCTATCTAGCGGTAGCTCCTACAATGAGCAGTTCTTC. The rearrangement uses TRBV7-9 and TRBJ2-1; 7 bases fit TRBD2. CDR1 and CDR2 (germline): SEHNR, FQNEAQ (reference sequence). The CDR3 sequence is 16 residues long. Unmatched junction bases numbered 7, after V lost 5 bases and J lost 0 bases.

The chain links TRBV20-1 to TRBJ1-2; D is unresolved. This CDR3 has 11 residues. Germline-derived CDR1 and CDR2 are DFQATT and SNEGSKA (reference sequence). V was clipped by 3 bases and J by 3 bases, with 5 bases between them. CDR3 loop: CSASSDYGYTF. CDR3 nucleotides: TGCAGTGCTAGCTCTGACTATGGCTACACCTTC.

A few counts support this clone. This chain connects TRBV25-1 to TRBJ2-5; 10 bases line up with TRBD1. The J call may be in error: the DNA end matches TRBJ2-7 better. This CDR3 is 17 amino acids long. The germline V gene has CDR1 MGHDK and CDR2 SYGVNS. CDR3 nucleotides: TGTGCCAGCAGTGATAGCCCGGGACAGGGGATCCGGGACGAGCAGTACTTC. This codes for CASSDSPGQGIRDEQYF.

The chain is built from TRBV4-2 and TRBJ1-2; D may be TRBD1 (5 bases). The germline gives CDR1 LGHNA, CDR2 YNFKEQ. V was pared by 0 bases and J by 8 bases, with 10 bases between. CDR3 size: 13 residues. CDR3 protein: CASSQDYRGGYTF. CDR3 bases: TGTGCCAGCAGCCAAGATTATAGGGGAGGCTACACCTTC.

This clone was counted once. V and J are TRBV15 and TRBJ2-1; the D gene is possibly TRBD2 (6 bases). The CDR3 totals 17 residues. Per germline, CDR1 LNHNV and CDR2 YYDKDF (reference sequence). V lost 2 bases and J 1 base, leaving 15 bases between the germline ends. The CDR3 coding sequence is TGTGCCACCAGCAGATCAGTCGGGAGTGGATCCTACAATGAGCAGTTCTTC. It specifies CATSRSVGSGSYNEQFF.

The CDR3 DNA sequence: TGTGCCAGCAGCGAAACAGGGGTAGGGGGAAAACTGTTTTTT. Amino acids: CASSETGVGGKLFF. The chain uses TRBV7-9 and TRBJ1-4, with TRBD1 matching over 7 bases. The CDR3 runs 14 residues. Germline V lookup: CDR1 SEHNR, CDR2 FQNEAQ (reference sequence). V shed 5 bases, J shed 10 bases, and the junction held 10 bases outside the gene matches.

There are a few counts of this clone. The rearrangement uses TRBV4-1 and TRBJ1-1; 9 bases line up with TRBD1. Unmatched junction bases numbered 5, after V lost 2 bases and J lost 4 bases. The CDR3 length is 15 residues. CDR1 is MGHRA, CDR2 YSYEKL, per germline. The CDR3 coding sequence is TGCGCCAGCAGCCAATCACAGACAGGGGGCACTGAAGCTTTCTTT. This translates into CASSQSQTGGTEAFF.

This clone is a singleton in its sample. The rearrangement links TRBV6-5 to TRBJ1-5, with D unclear. The CDR3 length is 13 residues. CDR1 and CDR2 from the germline V gene are MNHEY and SVGAGI. Trimming pared 2 bases from V and 4 bases from J, leaving 6 bases between. The DNA of the CDR3 is TGTGCCAGCAGTTACCGGAGAAATCAGCCCCAGCATTTT. Encoded protein: CASSYRRNQPQHF.

There are a few counts of this clone. The chain employs TRBV10-3 and TRBJ2-6, with D unresolved. Germline loops: CDR1 ENHRY, CDR2 SYGVKD. The CDR3 sequence is 15 residues long. Deletions cut 6 bases from V and 0 bases from J, with 9 bases between. The CDR3, as DNA: TGTGCCATCAGCGAACAGATCTCTGGGGCCAACGTCCTGACTTTC. Protein: CAISEQISGANVLTF.

This clone ranks as medium-sized. This chain uses TRBV7-9 with TRBJ2-7; 10 bases agree with TRBD2. This CDR3 region has 18 residues. Trimming at V came to 4 bases and at J to 0 bases, leaving 12 bases not matched to a gene. The germline V gene has CDR1 SEHNR and CDR2 FQNEAQ (reference sequence). The chain's CDR3 is CASSSPGLARWSSYEQYF. CDR3 in DNA: TGTGCCAGCAGCTCGCCGGGACTAGCGAGGTGGAGCTCCTACGAGCAGTACTTC. The whole variable domain, filled in from reference TRBV7-9 and TRBJ2-7, reads DTGVSQNPRHKITKRGQNVTFRCDPISEHNRLYWYRQTLGQGPEFLTYFQNEAQLEKSRLLSDRFSAERPKGSFSTLEIQRTEQGDSAMYLCASSSPGLARWSSYEQYFGPGTRLTVT.

This chain connects TRBV27 to TRBJ2-5; 10 nucleotides agree with TRBD1. This CDR3 region has 14 residues. The ends lost 7 bases at V and 10 bases at J; junction bases unmatched: 12. CDR1 MNHEY and CDR2 SMNVEV come from the germline V gene (reference sequence). CDR3 in amino acids: CASIWDRGREGQYF. The CDR3 DNA reads TGTGCCAGCATTTGGGACAGGGGAAGAGAAGGCCAGTACTTC.

The genes are TRBV28 and TRBJ2-5; 8 bases fit TRBD2. V gave up 3 bases and J gave up 2 bases; unmatched junction bases: 5. This CDR3 comprises 15 residues. The germline CDR1 and CDR2 sequences are MDHEN and SYDVKM. For the CDR3, the DNA is TGTGCCAGCAGTTTTTACGGGACTAGGCAAGAGACCCAGTACTTC. Translating it yields CASSFYGTRQETQYF. The full variable domain, its missing parts supplied by reference TRBV28 and TRBJ2-5, is DVKVTQSSRYLVKRTGEKVFLECVQDMDHENMFWYRQDPGLGLRLIYFSYDVKMKEKGDIPEGYSVSREKKERFSLILESASTNQTSMYLCASSFYGTRQETQYFGPGTRLLVL.

This chain joins TRBV2 and TRBJ1-4; TRBD1 is a possible D gene (5 bases). The V end lost 1 base, the J end lost 0 bases, and 15 bases lay between the germline ends. This CDR3 comprises 18 residues. Per the germline V gene, CDR1 is SNHLY and CDR2 is FYNNEI. The CDR3 DNA reads TGTGCCAGCAGTGAAGAGGGAGGGGAAGGTGCAACTAATGAAAAACTGTTTTTT. Its translation is CASSEEGGEGATNEKLFF.

The rearrangement uses TRBV5-6 and TRBJ2-3; TRBD1 agrees at 7 bases. This CDR3 is built from 15 residues. The V segment lost 4 bases and the J segment 2 bases; nucleotides outside the gene matches: 7. Looked up from germline, CDR1 is SGHDT and CDR2 is YYEEEE. The CDR3 sequence: CASSKIDRDTDTQYF. The CDR3 nucleotides read TGTGCCAGCAGCAAGATCGACAGGGACACAGATACGCAGTATTTT.

A few counts support this clone. CDR3 DNA: TGTGCCTGGACAGGAGGTCCCTACAATGAGCAGTTCTTC. Translation: CAWTGGPYNEQFF. The V gene is TRBV30, the J gene TRBJ2-1, with D possibly being TRBD2 (5 bases). The V gene's germline CDR1 is GTSNPN and CDR2 SVGIG (reference sequence). The V end was cut by 4 bases, the J end by 2 bases, with 9 bases between. The CDR3 extends over 13 amino acids. Full variable domain (outside the CDR3, taken from reference TRBV30 and TRBJ2-1): SQTIHQWPATLVQPVGSPLSLECTVEGTSNPNLYWYRQAAGRGLQLLFYSVGIGQISSEVPQNLSASRPQDRQFILSSKKLLLSDSGFYLCAWTGGPYNEQFFGPGTRLTVL.

The V gene is TRBV20-1, the J gene TRBJ2-5; D gene uncertain. There are 11 residues in the CDR3. From germline, CDR1 is DFQATT and CDR2 SNEGSKA (reference sequence). Trimming shortened V by 4 bases and J by 2 bases, and 5 bases separated the two germline ends. The CDR3 bases are TGCAGTGCTATACTACAAGAGACCCAGTACTTC. Amino acid sequence: CSAILQETQYF.

The chain links TRBV7-9 to TRBJ2-1; possible D gene TRBD2, 5 bases. There are 17 residues in the CDR3. V was trimmed by 0 bases and J by 4 bases, leaving 16 bases between them. The germline CDR1 and CDR2 sequences are SEHNR and FQNEAQ (reference sequence). The CDR3 nucleotides are TGTGCCAGCAGCTTAGCGGCTAGCAGAGAACTTTACAATGAGCAGTTCTTC. It encodes CASSLAASRELYNEQFF.

The chain links TRBV10-3 to TRBJ2-7; 8 positions agree with TRBD1. The germline V gene has CDR1 ENHRY and CDR2 SYGVKD. The CDR3 is 12 amino acids. J gave up 7 bases and V 3 bases, and 2 bases lay outside the gene matches. As DNA, the CDR3 is TGTGCCATCAGTGAACAGGGGGTAGAGCAGTACTTC. Its translation: CAISEQGVEQYF.

This chain uses TRBV6-1 with TRBJ2-7, with D maybe TRBD2 (6 bases). V was pared by 7 bases and J by 0 bases, with 16 bases between. The CDR3 consists of 15 residues. Germline values: CDR1 MNHNS, CDR2 SASEGT. DNA of the CDR3: TGTGCCAGCACCGTGGAGGGACCGGGCTCCTACGAGCAGTACTTC. As protein: CASTVEGPGSYEQYF.

The rearrangement links TRBV29-1 to TRBJ2-1; the match to TRBD1 covers 10 bases. The J segment lost 1 base and the V segment lost 4 bases, leaving 4 bases of the junction unmatched. Germline V gives CDR1 SQVTM, CDR2 ANQGSEA. There are 15 residues in the CDR3. The DNA of the CDR3 is TGCAGCGTTGTGGGACAGGGGTTTTCCTACAATGAGCAGTTCTTC. This translates into CSVVGQGFSYNEQFF.